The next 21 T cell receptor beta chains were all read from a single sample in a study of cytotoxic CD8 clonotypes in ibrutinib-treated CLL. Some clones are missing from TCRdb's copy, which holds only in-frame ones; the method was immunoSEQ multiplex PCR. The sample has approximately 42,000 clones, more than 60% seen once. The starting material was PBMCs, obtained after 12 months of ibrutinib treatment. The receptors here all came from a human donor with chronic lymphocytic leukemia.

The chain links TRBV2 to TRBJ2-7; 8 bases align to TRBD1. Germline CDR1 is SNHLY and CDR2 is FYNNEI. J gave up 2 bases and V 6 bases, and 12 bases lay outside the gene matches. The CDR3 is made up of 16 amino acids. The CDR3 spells CASRPRTGGPPYEQYF. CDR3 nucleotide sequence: TGTGCCAGCAGGCCCCGTACAGGGGGTCCCCCCTACGAGCAGTACTTC.

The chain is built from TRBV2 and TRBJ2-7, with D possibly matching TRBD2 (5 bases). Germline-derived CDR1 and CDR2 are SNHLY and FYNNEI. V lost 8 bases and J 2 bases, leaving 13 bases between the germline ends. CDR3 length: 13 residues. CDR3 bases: TGTGCCAGCCTGGCGGGTCTTGCCTACGAGCAGTACTTC. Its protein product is CASLAGLAYEQYF.

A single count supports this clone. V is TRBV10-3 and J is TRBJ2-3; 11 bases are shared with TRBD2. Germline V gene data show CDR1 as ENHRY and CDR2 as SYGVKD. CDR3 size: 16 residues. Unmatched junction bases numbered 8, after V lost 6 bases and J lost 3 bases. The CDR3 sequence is CAISKLAGGPTDTQYF. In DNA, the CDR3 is TGTGCCATCAGCAAGTTAGCGGGAGGGCCGACAGATACGCAGTATTTT.

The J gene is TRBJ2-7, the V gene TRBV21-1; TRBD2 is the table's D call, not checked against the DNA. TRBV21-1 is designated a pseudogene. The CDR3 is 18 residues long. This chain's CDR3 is CASSMLRTGRDVDDEQYF. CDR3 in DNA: TGTGCCAGCAGCATGCTACGGACGGGGCGGGATGTTGACGACGAGCAGTACTTC.

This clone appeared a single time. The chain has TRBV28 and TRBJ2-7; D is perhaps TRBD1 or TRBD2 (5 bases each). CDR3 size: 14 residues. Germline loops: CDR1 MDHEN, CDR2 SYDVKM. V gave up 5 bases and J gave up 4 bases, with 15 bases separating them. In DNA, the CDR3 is TGTGCCAGCAGTCCCTCCCGGGACCGGTACGAGCAGTACTTC. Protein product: CASSPSRDRYEQYF.

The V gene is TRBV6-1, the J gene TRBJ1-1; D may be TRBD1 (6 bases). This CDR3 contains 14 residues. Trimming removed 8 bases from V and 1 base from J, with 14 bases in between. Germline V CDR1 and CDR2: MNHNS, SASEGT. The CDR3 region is CASPTGTPNTEAFF. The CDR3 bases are TGTGCCAGCCCAACCGGGACACCGAACACTGAAGCTTTCTTT.

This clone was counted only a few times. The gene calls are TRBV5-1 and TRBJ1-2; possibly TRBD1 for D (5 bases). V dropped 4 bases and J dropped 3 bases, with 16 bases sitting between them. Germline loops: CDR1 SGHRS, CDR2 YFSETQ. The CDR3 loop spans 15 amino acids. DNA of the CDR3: TGCGCCAGCAGCCCCGGGGGGACCGGGGACTATGGCTACACCTTC. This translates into CASSPGGTGDYGYTF.

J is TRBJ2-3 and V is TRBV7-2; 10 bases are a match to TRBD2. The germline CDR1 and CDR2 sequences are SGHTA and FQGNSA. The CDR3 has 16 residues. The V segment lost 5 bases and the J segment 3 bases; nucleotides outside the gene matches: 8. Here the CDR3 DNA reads TGTGCCAGCAGCCCAAGCGGGAGGGGGCGAACAGATACGCAGTATTTT. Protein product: CASSPSGRGRTDTQYF.

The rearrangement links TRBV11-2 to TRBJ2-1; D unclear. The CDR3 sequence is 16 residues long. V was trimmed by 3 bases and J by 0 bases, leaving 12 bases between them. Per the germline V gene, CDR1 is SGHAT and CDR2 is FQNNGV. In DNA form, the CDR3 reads TGTGCCAGCAGCTTTTATTATGATAGCTCCTACAATGAGCAGTTCTTC. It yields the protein CASSFYYDSSYNEQFF.

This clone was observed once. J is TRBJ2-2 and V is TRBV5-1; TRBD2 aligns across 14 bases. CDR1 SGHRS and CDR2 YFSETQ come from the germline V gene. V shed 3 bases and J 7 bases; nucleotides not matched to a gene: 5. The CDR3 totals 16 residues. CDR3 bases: TGCGCCAGCAGCTCCGGACTAGCGGGAGGTTTCGGGGAGCTGTTTTTT. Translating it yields CASSSGLAGGFGELFF.

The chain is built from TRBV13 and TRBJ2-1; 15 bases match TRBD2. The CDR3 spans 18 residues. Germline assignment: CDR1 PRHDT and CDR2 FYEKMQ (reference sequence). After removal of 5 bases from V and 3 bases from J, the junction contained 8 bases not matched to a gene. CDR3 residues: CASSTRTSGRGIYNEQFF. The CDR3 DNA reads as TGTGCCAGCAGCACCCGGACTAGCGGGAGGGGCATCTACAATGAGCAGTTCTTC.

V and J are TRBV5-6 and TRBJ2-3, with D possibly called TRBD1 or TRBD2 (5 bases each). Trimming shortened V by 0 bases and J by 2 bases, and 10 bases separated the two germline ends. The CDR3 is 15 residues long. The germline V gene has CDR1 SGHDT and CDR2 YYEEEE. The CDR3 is CASSLAGRTTDTQYF. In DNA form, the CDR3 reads TGTGCCAGCAGCTTGGCGGGGCGGACCACAGATACGCAGTATTTT.

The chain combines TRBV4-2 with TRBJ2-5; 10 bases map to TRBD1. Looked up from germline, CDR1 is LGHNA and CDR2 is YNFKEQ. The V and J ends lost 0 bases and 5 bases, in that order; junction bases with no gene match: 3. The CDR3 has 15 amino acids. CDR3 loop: CASSQEGQGSETQYF. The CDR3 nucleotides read TGTGCCAGCAGCCAAGAGGGACAGGGGAGCGAGACCCAGTACTTC.

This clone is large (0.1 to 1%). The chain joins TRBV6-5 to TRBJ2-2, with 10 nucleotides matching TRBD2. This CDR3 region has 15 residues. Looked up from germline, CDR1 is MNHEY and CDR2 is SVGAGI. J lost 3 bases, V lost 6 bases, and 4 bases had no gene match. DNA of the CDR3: TGTGCCAGCAGCACGACTAGCGGGCACACCGGGGAGCTGTTTTTT. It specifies CASSTTSGHTGELFF.

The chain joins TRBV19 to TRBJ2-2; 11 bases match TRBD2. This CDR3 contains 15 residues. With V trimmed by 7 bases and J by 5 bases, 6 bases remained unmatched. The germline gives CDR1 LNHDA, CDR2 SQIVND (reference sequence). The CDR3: CASIGLAGYTGELFF. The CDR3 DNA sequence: TGTGCCAGTATCGGACTAGCGGGTTATACCGGGGAGCTGTTTTTT.

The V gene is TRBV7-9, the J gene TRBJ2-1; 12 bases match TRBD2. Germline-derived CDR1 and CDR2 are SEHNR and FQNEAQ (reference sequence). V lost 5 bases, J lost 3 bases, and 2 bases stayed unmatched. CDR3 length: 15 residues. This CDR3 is CASSRTSGNYNEQFF. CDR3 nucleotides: TGTGCCAGCAGCCGGACTAGCGGGAACTACAATGAGCAGTTCTTC.

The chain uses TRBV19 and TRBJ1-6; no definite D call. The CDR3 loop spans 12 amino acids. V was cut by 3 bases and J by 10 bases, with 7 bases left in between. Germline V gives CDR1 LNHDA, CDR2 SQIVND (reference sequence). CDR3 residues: CASSIGISPLHF. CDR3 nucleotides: TGTGCCAGTAGTATTGGGATCTCACCCCTCCACTTT.

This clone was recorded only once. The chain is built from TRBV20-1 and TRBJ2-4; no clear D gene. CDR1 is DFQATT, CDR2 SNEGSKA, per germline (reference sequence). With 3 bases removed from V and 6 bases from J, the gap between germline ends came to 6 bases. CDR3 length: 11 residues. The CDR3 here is CSARWGNIQYF. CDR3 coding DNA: TGCAGTGCTAGGTGGGGAAACATTCAGTACTTC.

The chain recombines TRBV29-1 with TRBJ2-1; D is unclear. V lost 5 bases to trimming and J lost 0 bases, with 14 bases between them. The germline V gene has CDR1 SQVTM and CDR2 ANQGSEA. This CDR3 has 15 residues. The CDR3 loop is CSVSGTGSSYNEQFF. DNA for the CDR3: TGCAGCGTTAGTGGAACCGGTAGCTCCTACAATGAGCAGTTCTTC.

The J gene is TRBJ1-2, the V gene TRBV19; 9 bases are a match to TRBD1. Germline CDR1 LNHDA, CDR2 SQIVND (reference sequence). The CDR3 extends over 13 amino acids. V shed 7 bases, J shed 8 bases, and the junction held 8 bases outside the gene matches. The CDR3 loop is CASKEQGARGYTF. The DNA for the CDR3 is TGTGCCAGTAAAGAACAGGGGGCGCGGGGCTACACCTTC.

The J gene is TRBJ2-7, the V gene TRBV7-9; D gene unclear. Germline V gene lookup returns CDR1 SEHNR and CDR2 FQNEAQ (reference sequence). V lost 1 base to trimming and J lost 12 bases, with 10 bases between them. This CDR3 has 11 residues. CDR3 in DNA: TGTGCCAGCAGCTTAGATATGGTCTCGTACTTC. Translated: CASSLDMVSYF.